This T cell receptor (beta chain) was profiled in a study of OX40 agonist ivuxolimab in advanced cancers. For the study at large: Patients were treated with ivuxolimab, an agonistic anti-OX40 (CD134) antibody. Of the participants, approximately 36% had some prior anti-PD-1, anti-PD-L1 or anti-CTLA-4 therapy, which was allowed.

V was cut by 2 bases and J by 8 bases, with 16 bases left in between. The V gene's germline CDR1 is SGHRS and CDR2 YFSETQ. The CDR3 is made up of 14 amino acids. The sample holds one count of this clone. What it recognizes is unknown. General study points: At 0.1 to 3.0 mg/kg, clonal expansion of CD4+ and CD8+ blood T cells had occurred by week 6.

Only in-frame clones appear in the TCRdb table, and some are missing; sequencing was by immunoSEQ multiplex PCR. The sample contains 30,000 to 45,000 clones, about 86% of which appear only once. The V and J genes are TRBV5-1 and TRBJ1-2, with a weak D call TRBD1 (6 bases). Source: CD4+ or CD8+ T cells sorted from blood, taken in a trial of the OX40 agonist ivuxolimab. This TCR was sampled from an adult with an advanced solid tumor such as melanoma, head and neck, liver or kidney cancer. CDR3 sequence: CASSLPSRGEGYTF. The CDR3 bases are TGCGCCAGCAGCTTACCGTCCAGGGGAGAAGGCTACACCTTC.